This T cell receptor beta chain was captured by sequencing in a study of type 1 regulatory T cells. About the research overall: An in vitro protocol generated T-allo10, a Tr1-enriched, alloantigen-specific CD4 T cell product.

About this clonotype: No antigen is known for it.

Graft donor-derived T-allo10 cells were described as host-alloantigen-specific, anergic, and alloantigen-specifically suppressive. The V gene's germline CDR1 is GTSNPN and CDR2 SVGIG (reference sequence). The CDR3 extends over 13 amino acids. The germline V and J ends were trimmed by 2 bases and 6 bases, with 10 bases remaining between them. TCRdb recomputed calls from the reads with MiXCR, one row per CDR3 protein. Of approximately 72,000 distinct CDR3 sequences in the sample, around 60% were seen once. The origin of this receptor is a human donor in good health. Material: cultured T cells, either the whole culture or a sorted T cell fraction (not recorded which). Subset here: Tr1-enriched cell product generated in vitro against host alloantigens. The rearrangement uses TRBV30 and TRBJ2-2; the D gene is possibly TRBD1 (5 bases). For the CDR3, the DNA is TGTGCCTGGAGTCGACAGTTCCCCGGGGAGCTGTTTTTT. This translates into CAWSRQFPGELFF. Full variable domain (rest looked up from reference TRBV30 and TRBJ2-2): SQTIHQWPATLVQPVGSPLSLECTVEGTSNPNLYWYRQAAGRGLQLLFYSVGIGQISSEVPQNLSASRPQDRQFILSSKKLLLSDSGFYLCAWSRQFPGELFFGEGSRLTVL.